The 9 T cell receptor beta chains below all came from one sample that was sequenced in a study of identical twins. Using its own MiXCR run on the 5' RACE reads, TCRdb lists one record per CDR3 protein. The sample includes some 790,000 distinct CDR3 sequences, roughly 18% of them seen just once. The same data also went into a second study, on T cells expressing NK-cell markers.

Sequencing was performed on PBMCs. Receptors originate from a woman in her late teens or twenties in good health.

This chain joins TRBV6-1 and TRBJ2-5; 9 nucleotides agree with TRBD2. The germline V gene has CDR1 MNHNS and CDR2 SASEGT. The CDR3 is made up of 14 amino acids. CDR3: CGVMRGGLGETQYF. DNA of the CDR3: TGTGGGGTAATGCGGGGGGGCCTTGGAGAGACCCAGTACTTC.

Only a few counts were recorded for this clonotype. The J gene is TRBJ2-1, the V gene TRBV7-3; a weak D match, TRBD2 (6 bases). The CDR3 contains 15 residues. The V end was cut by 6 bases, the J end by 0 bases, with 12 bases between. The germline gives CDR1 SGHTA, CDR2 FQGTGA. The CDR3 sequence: CASRRGDSSYNEQFF. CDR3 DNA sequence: TGTGCCAGCAGACGCGGGGATAGCTCCTACAATGAGCAGTTCTTC.

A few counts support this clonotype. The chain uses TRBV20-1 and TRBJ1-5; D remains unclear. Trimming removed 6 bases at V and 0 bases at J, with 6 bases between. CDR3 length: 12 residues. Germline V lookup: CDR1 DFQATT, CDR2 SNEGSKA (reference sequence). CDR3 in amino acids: CSASFSNQPQHF. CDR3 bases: TGCAGTGCCTCCTTTAGCAATCAGCCCCAGCATTTT.

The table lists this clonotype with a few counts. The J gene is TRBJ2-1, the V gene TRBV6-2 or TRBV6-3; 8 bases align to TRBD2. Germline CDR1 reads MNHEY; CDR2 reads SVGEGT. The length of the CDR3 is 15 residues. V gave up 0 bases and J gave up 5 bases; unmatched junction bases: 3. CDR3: CASSYSPSGHNEQFF. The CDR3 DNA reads TGTGCCAGCAGTTACTCTCCTAGCGGGCACAATGAGCAGTTCTTC.

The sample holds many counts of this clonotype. The CDR3 nucleotides read TGTGCCAGCAGCACGGCAATAGCGGGGGCCAAGGCCTACACCGGGGAGCTGTTTTTT. Its protein product is CASSTAIAGAKAYTGELFF. The chain combines TRBV7-2 with TRBJ2-2, with 9 bases fitting TRBD2. V shed 5 bases, J shed 3 bases, and the junction held 16 bases outside the gene matches. This CDR3 is 19 amino acids long. In germline, CDR1 is SGHTA, CDR2 FQGNSA.

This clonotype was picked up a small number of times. Here the CDR3 reads CASRPGTDTQYF. DNA of the CDR3: TGTGCCAGCCGCCCGGGGACAGATACGCAGTATTTT. V and J are TRBV12-3 or TRBV12-4 and TRBJ2-3; D possibly corresponds to TRBD2 (5 bases). Between the trimmed V and J ends, which lost 8 bases and 3 bases, there was a span of 9 bases. The CDR3 spans 12 residues.

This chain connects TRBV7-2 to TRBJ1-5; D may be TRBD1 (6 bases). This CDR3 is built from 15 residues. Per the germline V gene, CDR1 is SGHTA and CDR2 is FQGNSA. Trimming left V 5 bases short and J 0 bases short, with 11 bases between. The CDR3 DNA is TGTGCCAGCAGCCGCAGGGGAGGTAGCAATCAGCCCCAGCATTTT. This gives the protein CASSRRGGSNQPQHF.

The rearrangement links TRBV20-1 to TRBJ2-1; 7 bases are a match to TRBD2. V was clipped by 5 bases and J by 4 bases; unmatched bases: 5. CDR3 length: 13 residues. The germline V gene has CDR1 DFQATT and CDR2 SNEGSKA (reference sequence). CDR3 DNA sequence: TGCAGTGCTCGAGCGGGACTGTACAATGAGCAGTTCTTC. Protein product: CSARAGLYNEQFF.

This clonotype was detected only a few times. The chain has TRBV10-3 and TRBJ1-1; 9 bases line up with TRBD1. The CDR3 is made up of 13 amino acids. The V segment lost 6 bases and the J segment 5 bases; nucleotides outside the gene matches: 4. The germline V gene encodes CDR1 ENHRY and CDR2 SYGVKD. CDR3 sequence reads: CAIRWDRVTEAFF. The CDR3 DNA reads TGTGCCATCAGATGGGACAGGGTGACTGAAGCTTTCTTT.